This record looks at one T cell receptor (beta chain) sequence and its context. Its specificity is not known. These data originate in a study of T cell responses to AZD1222 COVID-19 vaccine. The CDR3 spans 12 residues. Germline V gene data show CDR1 as WSHSY and CDR2 as SAAADI. V lost 6 bases to trimming and J lost 3 bases, with 9 bases between them. Study-level findings and limits: Donors in the cohort were predominantly white British and more often female, and clonal diversity was possibly underestimated.

Only in-frame clones appear in the TCRdb table, and some are missing; sequencing was by immunoSEQ multiplex PCR. Counted here are 95,000 to 150,000 clones, 75% to 90% occurring once; the ten biggest clones make up about 3%. The receptor's source is an adult in good health. The sample was peripheral blood, taken on day 0 of AZD1222 vaccination. The gene calls are TRBV10-2 and TRBJ2-7; D perhaps matches TRBD2 (5 bases). The CDR3 is CASRDSLYEQYF. The DNA of the CDR3 is TGCGCCAGCAGGGACTCCCTCTACGAGCAGTACTTC.